Listed below are T cell receptor beta chains from one sample, sequenced in a study of blood T cell repertoires in COVID-19. Method: immunoSEQ multiplex PCR; TCRdb's copy keeps in-frame clones and lacks some. The sample holds some 300,000 clones, 89% seen once. Sample: PBMCs or T cells enriched from blood (not recorded which). Source of these receptors: a woman between 25 and 40 years old who had recovered from COVID-19. Each CDR3 is given without its conserved first and last residue.

>TRBJ1-5|TRBV27
ASSPLVGQPQH
>TRBJ2-7|TRBV28
ASSSSPGLAGVLGHEQY
>TRBJ1-1|TRBV11-2
ASSSPLTALNTEAF
>TRBJ1-2|TRBV6-1
ASSGTVKSGTSANYGYT
>TRBJ1-2|TRBV7-9
ASSSMATGAHSGYT
>TRBJ2-1|TRBV21-1
ASSKELAGVSNEQF
>TRBJ2-7|TRBV2
ASSDMHRGFYEQY
>TRBJ1-2|TRBV4-3
ASSQQTGLNYGYT
>TRBJ2-5|TRBV18
ASSPQLGRHQETQY
>TRBJ1-2|TRBV6-5
ASSPGTGYYGYT
>TRBJ2-1|TRBV7-9
ASSLEVGGVNEQF
>TRBJ2-1|TRBV10-3
AIRRTSGMYHEQF
>TRBJ2-5|TRBV28
ASTYAQGARETQY
>TRBJ1-1|TRBV7-3
ASSPGVDTEAF
>TRBJ2-7|TRBV30
AWSVGWTSGMSYEQY
>TRBJ2-7|TRBV5-4
ASSFNGHRGYEQY
>TRBJ2-7|TRBV15
ATSRDWTTAQY
>TRBJ2-4|TRBV28
ASSFIRSNIQY
>TRBJ2-3|TRBV28
ASSLTGSGSSTDTQY
>TRBJ2-7|TRBV2
ASSALAGVYSYEQY
>TRBJ2-2|TRBV2
ASSTGPNTGELF
>TRBJ2-7|TRBV5-1
ASSSPTGDEQY
>TRBJ2-3|TRBV4-1
ASSQELAGLTSTDTQY
>TRBJ1-1|TRBV28
ASTLTERTSTEAF
>TRBJ2-5|TRBV6-4
ASSDPYQETQY
>TRBJ1-6|TRBV27
ASSLTGVNSPLH
>TRBJ2-7|TRBV5-1
ASSHPFSGRSSVAIPYEQY
>TRBJ2-7|TRBV28
ASGGLKYEQY
>TRBJ2-4|TRBV7-9
ASSQQGFDSIQY
>TRBJ2-4|TRBV28
ASGHTLRGKNIQY
>TRBJ1-5|TRBV19
ASTMGTGAYSQPQH
>TRBJ2-7|TRBV5-1
ASSLDWSHEQY
>TRBJ2-3|TRBV11-1
ASSPGLAVYTDTQY
>TRBJ2-7|TRBV28
ASSFAGGYEQY
>TRBJ1-3|TRBV15
ATSRDSALSGNTIY
>TRBJ2-7|TRBV4-2
ASSLMTSGRGEQY
>TRBJ1-4|TRBV16
ASSPWTGNEKLF
>TRBJ2-3|TRBV27
ASGDSITDTQY
>TRBJ1-1|TRBV6-5
ASSYSQGAAEAF
>TRBJ1-3|TRBV15
ATSNYGEGQGAGNTIY
>TRBJ1-1|TRBV29-1
SVAGRGNPRAF
>TRBJ2-1|TRBV7-3
ASSLDGMNEQF
>TRBJ1-1|TRBV6-2/TRBV6-3
ASSYPTGFGNTEAF
>TRBJ1-2|TRBV29-1
SVEQFGPRGAVTANYGYT
>TRBJ1-1|TRBV29-1
SVGYRGNTEAF
>TRBJ1-2|TRBV6-5
ASSSNYGYT
>TRBJ2-1|TRBV15
ATSSKRGAGVDEQF
>TRBJ2-1|TRBV7-8
ASSFGDRLAGMGNEQF
>TRBJ1-1|TRBV5-6
ASSLGRGNTEAF
>TRBJ2-3|TRBV15
ATSRLRTGTDTQY